The entry below gives a single T cell receptor (beta chain) sequence along with its context. Its binding antigen is unknown. Base qualities are not recorded, but no much larger clone differs from it by a single base. This specimen comes from a study of cytomegalovirus exposure and HLA in healthy donors (TCRdb year 2017). In the study overall: According to an earlier analysis of several hundred of the donors, 150 million to 200 million T cells yielded roughly 110 million unique TCR beta sequences and more than 250 Gb of sequence data. A later genetic analysis took genome-wide SNP genotypes for about 55% of the 666 donors and used that subset as a discovery cohort. All discovery cohort repertoires had been generated using a single sequencing platform. In addition to the first cohort of 666 subjects, a separate validation cohort of 130 or so different subjects was used. To predict cytomegalovirus infection status, the study combined high-throughput TCR immunosequencing, statistical association of individual TCRs with disease status, and machine learning. The study used immunosequencing to profile the T cell repertoires of 666 subjects and linked those repertoires to cytomegalovirus serostatus. The number of typed donors differed by locus: about 629-640 for A, B, C, DRB1 and DQB1; some 500 for DQA1; approximately 600 for DPA1; and approximately 450 for DPB1. In a later analysis, previously published TCR beta repertoires from more than 500 donors were re-analyzed and high-resolution HLA genotyping was added so that TCR occurrence patterns could be studied. An earlier analysis of nearly 600 of the donors applied high-throughput TCR beta sequencing to assess whether each TCR beta V gene segment acted as functional or pseudogenic. Roughly 5 DR-DQ haplotypes were handled as single units for association and clustering, since linkage in the cohort was strong. Across some 400 genotyped donors of the cohort, an average of about 240,000 unique TCR beta nucleotide sequences per donor were sequenced, and roughly a sixth of those sequences were non-productive. The study was designed to test whether signatures of past pathogen exposure could be identified by cataloging public T cell receptors. HLA typing included class I and class II loci at four-digit resolution. Of the approximately 400 genotyped donors, approximately 80% fell in the genetic ancestry cluster associated with self-reported Caucasian donors. An early release covering roughly 600 HLA-typed donors comprised about 290 gigabases of sequencing data and approximately 80 million unique TCR sequences. Donor age, sex, ethnicity and CMV serostatus were compiled together with the repertoire data. The later analysis used no new phenotypic data to find candidate immune exposures, relying instead on TCR beta sequences and their occurrence across donors. Summary of the overall study and its limitations: Compared with equally common non-associated chains, HLA-associated TCR beta chains in a later analysis were more clonally expanded and had lower generation probabilities. Roughly uniform sequencing depth across donors was assumed in presence/absence analyses, although this assumption may not hold. An association between a missense DCLRE1C variant and V-gene and J-gene trimming of TCR beta chains was found in a later genetic analysis and replicated in an independent cohort. Cytomegalovirus status was reported to be diagnosed by the classifier with high specificity and sensitivity in both the original and validation cohorts. In a later analysis, some 17,000 TCR beta sequences were associated with specific HLA alleles at a false discovery rate of 0.05. Linkage disequilibrium might explain the correlated functional status among segregating V segments, but an unknown experimental factor could not be excluded. While some public TCRs were present in many individuals, most TCR sequences turned up only very rarely across donors. A few of the identified cytomegalovirus-associated TCR beta chains were confirmed in vitro to be specific for cytomegalovirus antigens. The authors suggested that the approach could potentially be generalized to other disease states and immunological phenotypes. The sequencing pipeline was judged likely to have produced a cluster of highly shared sequence variants as a technical artifact. A further reported finding was that TCR beta sequences accurately predicted the HLA-A and HLA-B alleles for most subjects in the first cohort. In a later analysis, the rate of TCR association differed among HLA loci, with DRB1 alleles having the most associated TCRs and HLA-C alleles having the fewest. A later analysis reported that several top co-occurrence clusters appeared linked to parvovirus B19, influenza, CMV and Epstein-Barr virus. Because HLA typing was unavailable for some donors at each locus, only the typed subset was used in association tests. Immune exposure information for the cohort was limited to CMV serostatus. The 87-base-pair reads could not distinguish some IMGT-functional V segments, including TRBV6-2 and TRBV6-3, so those segments were excluded. Most CMV-associated TCR beta chains appeared to be HLA-restricted in a later analysis, and the HLA associations seemed to be driven largely by CMV exposure. An earlier analysis of 587 of the donors showed that most TCR beta V segments appeared in productive rearrangements either about 90% or about 30% of the time, which broadly matched IMGT annotations. When HLA alleles, especially DR and DQ, strongly co-occurred, attributing TCR associations to individual alleles was difficult. According to a later genetic analysis, donors in an Asian-associated ancestry cluster had fewer N-insertions in productive TCRs than the approximately 700-donor mean. The cohort was sequenced for TCR beta chains only, and without alpha or paired-chain data the features that could be detected were limited. A total of 150 to 200 TCR beta chains were listed by the study as associated with cytomegalovirus. Because counts were too low, roughly 17 rarely observed V segments, including chromosome 9 orphons, were left out of the earlier analysis of about 500 of the donors.

The CDR3 goes from the cysteine to the phenylalanine over 16 residues. The entry retains the CDR3 DNA only, 48 bases that are in frame from base 1. From the germline V gene, CDR1 is MGHDK and CDR2 is SYGVNS. Unmatched junction bases come to 8, with V trimmed by 4 bases and J by 6 bases. In total, around 600 healthy bone marrow donors made up the cohort. At the time of sampling, every cohort member was nominally healthy, though immune exposures that went unrecorded were likely present. The donor was CMV seropositive and was included in the group of 250 to 350 seropositive cohort members. Every donor gave a peripheral blood sample, and the peripheral blood mononuclear cells from that sample were used for TCR beta sequencing. The Qiagen DNeasy Blood Extraction Kit was used to extract genomic DNA from the blood cell samples. The method was the immunoSEQ multiplex PCR assay. For the multiplex PCR, a mixture combining 60 forward primers for TCR Vbeta segments and 13 reverse primers for TCR Jbeta segments was used. Amplification of the CDR3 region of rearranged TCR beta genes was performed with a multiplex PCR assay on genomic DNA. On the Illumina HiSeq System, the amplified TCR beta libraries were sequenced as 87-base-pair reads. Under the source paper's analysis protocol: A later analysis counted approximately 74 million unique TCR beta chains across the 600 to 850 repertoires, and 9.5 million to 11 million of these chains were shared by at least two donors. Raw reads were error-corrected and collapsed into unique sequences by a nearest-neighbor algorithm in which closely related sequences were merged to remove PCR and sequencing errors. Alignment of CDR3 sequences to IMGT reference sequences was used to assign V, D and J gene segments. Each retained sequence needed at least a six-nucleotide match to both a V gene segment and a J gene segment. A rearrangement counted as productive if the CDR3 had no stop codons and remained in frame with V and J, and every other rearrangement counted as non-productive. CDR3 was defined according to IMGT convention as the region running from the second conserved V-encoded cysteine to the conserved J-encoded phenylalanine. The earlier analysis of 587 of the donors excluded any sequence lacking an unambiguous match to a single V gene segment. An earlier analysis of approximately 590 of the donors called V segments functional above 56.7% productive rearrangements and segregating when the between-donor standard deviation exceeded 5%. A statistical classification framework was built for diagnosing cytomegalovirus status from the catalog of TCR beta chain sequences. A later analysis assigned V and J genes by comparing TCR nucleotide sequences with IMGT/GENE-DB human TR gene sequences. The TCRdist pipeline was used in a later analysis to assign CDR3 sequences and most-parsimonious VDJ recombination scenarios. In a later analysis, each TCR beta chain was defined by its CDR3 amino acid sequence together with its V-gene family, and reads lacking a unique V-gene family were excluded. To address suspected cross-contamination and a sequencing artifact, a later analysis removed around 600 highly shared, low-generation-probability nucleotide sequences. In a later analysis, a clonal expansion index was calculated for each public chain from normalized within-repertoire ranks of inferred template counts. In a later analysis, generation probabilities were computed with a VDJ recombination model fitted to out-of-frame rearrangements, and the resulting probabilities were checked against IGoR. Hypergeometric tests were used in a later analysis to score TCR-TCR, TCR-HLA and TCR-CMV co-occurrence, with a repertoire-size bias correction applied to the TCR pairs. A later analysis estimated false discovery rates by permuting HLA or CMV assignments 20 times. In a later analysis, co-occurring TCRs were grouped using DBSCAN, and TCRdist sequence similarity was added for clustering within HLA-allele-positive subsets. Repertoires with fewer than 30,000 or more than 120,000 public chains, plus five repertoires with anomalous nucleotide sharing, were excluded from co-occurrence clustering. TCRdb carries this immuneACCESS record with in-frame sequences only. Its versions omit some clonotypes, under half of them owing to an unresolved V gene in the studies checked, with the rest unexplained. D and trimming come from the DNA, and the V and J calls and clone size come from that table. Here the sample has fewer than 250,000 clones; around four fifths occur a single time. Roughly 10% of the sample is taken by the ten largest.

The source of this sequence is a woman aged 50 to 60 in good health and CMV-seropositive. Sequencing used PBMCs. In this chain, TRBV25-1 is recombined with TRBJ2-3; 12 middle bases align to TRBD1. The CDR3 is CASSGSGTGGLDTQYF. The nucleotide sequence reads as follows: TGTGCCAGCAGTGGTTCCGGGACAGGGGGCCTTGATACGCAGTATTTT.